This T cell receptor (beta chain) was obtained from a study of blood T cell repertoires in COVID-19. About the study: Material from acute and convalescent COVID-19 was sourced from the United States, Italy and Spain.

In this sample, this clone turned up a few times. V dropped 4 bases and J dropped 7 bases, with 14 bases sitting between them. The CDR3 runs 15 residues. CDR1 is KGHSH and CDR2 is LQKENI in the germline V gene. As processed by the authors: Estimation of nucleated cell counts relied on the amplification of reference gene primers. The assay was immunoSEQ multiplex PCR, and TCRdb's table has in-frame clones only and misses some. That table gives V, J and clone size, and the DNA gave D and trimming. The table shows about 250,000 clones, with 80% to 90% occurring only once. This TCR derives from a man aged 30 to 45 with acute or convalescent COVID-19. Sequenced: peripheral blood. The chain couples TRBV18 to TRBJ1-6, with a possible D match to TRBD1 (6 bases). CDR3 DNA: TGTGCCAGCTCACTATCAGGGGTTCAGAATTCACCCCTCCACTTT. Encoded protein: CASSLSGVQNSPLHF. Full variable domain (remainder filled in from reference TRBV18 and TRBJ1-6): NAGVMQNPRHLVRRRGQEARLRCSPMKGHSHVYWYRQLPEEGLKFMVYLQKENIIDESGMPKERFSAEFPKEGPSILRIQQVVRGDSAAYFCASSLSGVQNSPLHFGNGTRLTVT.